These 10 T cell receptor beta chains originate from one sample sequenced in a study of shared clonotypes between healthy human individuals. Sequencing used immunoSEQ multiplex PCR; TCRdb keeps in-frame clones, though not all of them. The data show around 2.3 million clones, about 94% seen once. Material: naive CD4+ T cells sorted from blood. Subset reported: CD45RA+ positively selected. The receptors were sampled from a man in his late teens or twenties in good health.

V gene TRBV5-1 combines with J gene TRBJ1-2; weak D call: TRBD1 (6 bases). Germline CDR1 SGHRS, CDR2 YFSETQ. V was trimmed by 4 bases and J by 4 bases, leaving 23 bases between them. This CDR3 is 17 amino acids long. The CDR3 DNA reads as TGCGCCAGCAGCGACGGTGGGGACAACGTTAAGTCCTATGGCTACACCTTC. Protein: CASSDGGDNVKSYGYTF.

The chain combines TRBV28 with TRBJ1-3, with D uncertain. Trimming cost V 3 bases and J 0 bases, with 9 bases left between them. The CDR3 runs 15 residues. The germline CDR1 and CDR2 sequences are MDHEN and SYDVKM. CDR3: CASSFATNSGNTIYF. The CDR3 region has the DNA TGTGCCAGCAGTTTCGCTACGAACTCTGGAAACACCATATATTTT.

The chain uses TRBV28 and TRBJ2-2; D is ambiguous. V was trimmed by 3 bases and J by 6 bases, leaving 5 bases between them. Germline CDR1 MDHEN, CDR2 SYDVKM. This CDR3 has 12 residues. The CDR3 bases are TGTGCCAGCAGTTTTGTAGCCGGGGAGCTGTTTTTT. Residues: CASSFVAGELFF.

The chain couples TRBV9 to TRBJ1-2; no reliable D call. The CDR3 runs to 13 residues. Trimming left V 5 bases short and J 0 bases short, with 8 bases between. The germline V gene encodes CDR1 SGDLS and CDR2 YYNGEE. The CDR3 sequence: CASSYTSNYGYTF. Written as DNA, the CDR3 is TGTGCCAGCAGTTACACCTCTAACTATGGCTACACCTTC.

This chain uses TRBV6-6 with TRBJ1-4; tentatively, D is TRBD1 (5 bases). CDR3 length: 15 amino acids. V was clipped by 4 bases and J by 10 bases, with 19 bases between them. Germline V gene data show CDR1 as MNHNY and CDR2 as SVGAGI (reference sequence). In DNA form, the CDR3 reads TGTGCCAGCAGTTCAGGGACGTCTGCCTTGGGAAAACTGTTTTTT. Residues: CASSSGTSALGKLFF.

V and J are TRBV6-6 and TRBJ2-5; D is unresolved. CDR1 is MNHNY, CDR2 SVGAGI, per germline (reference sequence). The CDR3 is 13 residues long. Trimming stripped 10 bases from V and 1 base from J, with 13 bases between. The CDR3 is CATHLQLQETQYF. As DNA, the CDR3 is TGTGCCACCCACCTGCAGCTCCAAGAGACCCAGTACTTC.

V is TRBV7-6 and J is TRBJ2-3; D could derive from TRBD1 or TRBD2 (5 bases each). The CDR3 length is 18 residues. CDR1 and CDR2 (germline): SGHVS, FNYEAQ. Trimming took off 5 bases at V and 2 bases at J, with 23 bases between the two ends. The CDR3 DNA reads TGTGCCAGCAGCGCCATGGGGTCCAGGCCTGGGACCACAGATACGCAGTATTTT. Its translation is CASSAMGSRPGTTDTQYF.

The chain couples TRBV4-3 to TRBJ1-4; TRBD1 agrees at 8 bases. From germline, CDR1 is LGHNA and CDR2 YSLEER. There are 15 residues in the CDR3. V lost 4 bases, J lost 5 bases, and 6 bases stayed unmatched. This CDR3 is CASSLGTGANEKLFF. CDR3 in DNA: TGCGCCAGCAGCCTTGGGACAGGCGCCAATGAAAAACTGTTTTTT.

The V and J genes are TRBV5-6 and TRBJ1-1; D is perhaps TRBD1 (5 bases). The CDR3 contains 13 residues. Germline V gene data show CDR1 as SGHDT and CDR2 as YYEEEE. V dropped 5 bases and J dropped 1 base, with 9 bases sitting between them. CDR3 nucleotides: TGTGCCAGCAGAACTCAGGGGAACACTGAAGCTTTCTTT. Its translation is CASRTQGNTEAFF.

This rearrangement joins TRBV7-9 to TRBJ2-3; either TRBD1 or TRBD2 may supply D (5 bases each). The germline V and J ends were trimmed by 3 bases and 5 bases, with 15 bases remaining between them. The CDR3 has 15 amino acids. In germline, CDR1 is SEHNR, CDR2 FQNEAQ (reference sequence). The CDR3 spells CASSFSGTGRDTQYF. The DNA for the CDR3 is TGTGCCAGCAGCTTTTCCGGGACGGGAAGAGATACGCAGTATTTT. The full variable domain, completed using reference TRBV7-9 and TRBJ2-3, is DTGVSQNPRHKITKRGQNVTFRCDPISEHNRLYWYRQTLGQGPEFLTYFQNEAQLEKSRLLSDRFSAERPKGSFSTLEIQRTEQGDSAMYLCASSFSGTGRDTQYFGPGTRLTVL.